This TCR beta chain was captured by sequencing in a study of cytomegalovirus exposure and HLA in healthy donors. The PCR employed 60 Vbeta primers together with 13 Jbeta primers. The data were produced by immunoSEQ multiplex PCR, yet TCRdb's version contains in-frame clones alone and is incomplete. Among 200,000 to 250,000 clones listed, more than 75% were seen once. This CDR3 comprises 14 residues. V was clipped by 7 bases and J by 1 base, with 10 bases between them. Germline V gene lookup returns CDR1 MNHEY and CDR2 SVGAGI. The rearrangement uses TRBV6-5 and TRBJ2-2; perhaps TRBD2 as D (5 bases). The sample comprised PBMCs. The TCR sequence derives from a human donor in good health. The CDR3: CASIANLNTGELFF. CDR3 DNA: TGTGCCAGCATAGCGAATTTGAACACCGGGGAGCTGTTTTTT.